Each of the 27 T cell receptor beta chains below was sequenced from the same sample in a study of cytomegalovirus exposure and HLA in healthy donors. 13 Jbeta primers and 60 Vbeta primers were used for the PCR. Measured with immunoSEQ multiplex PCR; TCRdb has only the in-frame clones, and not every one. The sample lists fewer than 250,000 clones, around 79% seen once, with more than 1.5% in the top ten. Input material: PBMCs. Receptor source: a woman between 50 and 59 years old in good health and CMV-seronegative.

The chain couples TRBV18 to TRBJ2-1, with a tentative D call TRBD2 (5 bases). Per the germline V gene, CDR1 is KGHSH and CDR2 is LQKENI. V dropped 2 bases and J dropped 7 bases, with 9 bases sitting between them. The CDR3 extends over 13 amino acids. CDR3 DNA: TGTGCCAGCTCACCAAATCGGGGTAATGAGCAGTTCTTC. Its translation: CASSPNRGNEQFF.

The rearrangement links TRBV7-9 to TRBJ1-2, with D perhaps matching TRBD1 (5 bases). There are 15 residues in the CDR3. The V gene lost 2 bases and the J gene lost 5 bases, with 15 bases spanning the gap. Germline CDR1 is SEHNR and CDR2 is FQNEAQ (reference sequence). In DNA form, the CDR3 reads TGTGCCAGCAGCTTACGGGCAGGGCTTAGTTATGGCTACACCTTC. It translates to CASSLRAGLSYGYTF. Based on the CDR3 plus reference TRBV7-9 and TRBJ1-2, the full variable domain is DTGVSQNPRHKITKRGQNVTFRCDPISEHNRLYWYRQTLGQGPEFLTYFQNEAQLEKSRLLSDRFSAERPKGSFSTLEIQRTEQGDSAMYLCASSLRAGLSYGYTFGSGTRLTVV.

This chain connects TRBV7-6 to TRBJ2-2, with 9 bases matching TRBD1. The length of the CDR3 is 16 residues. Germline V gene sequence: CDR1 SGHVS, CDR2 FNYEAQ. Losses at the gene ends were 5 bases for V and 4 bases for J; bases not matched to a gene: 8. The CDR3 DNA reads as TGTGCCAGCAGCCCCCGGGACAGGGCCGGCACCGGGGAGCTGTTTTTT. This gives the protein CASSPRDRAGTGELFF. Using reference TRBV7-6 and TRBJ2-2 for the parts outside the CDR3, the full variable domain is GAGVSQSPRYKVTKRGQDVALRCDPISGHVSLYWYRQALGQGPEFLTYFNYEAQQDKSGLPNDRFSAERPEGSISTLTIQRTEQRDSAMYRCASSPRDRAGTGELFFGEGSRLTVL.

The rearrangement links TRBV28 to TRBJ2-7; 7 nucleotides match TRBD1. The germline V gene encodes CDR1 MDHEN and CDR2 SYDVKM. CDR3 length: 16 amino acids. V was clipped by 5 bases and J by 4 bases; unmatched bases: 14. The CDR3 loop is CASSGRQGIRLYEQYF. The CDR3 DNA is TGTGCCAGCAGTGGTAGACAGGGCATCAGGTTATACGAGCAGTACTTC.

The rearrangement uses TRBV7-2 and TRBJ2-7; 8 bases map to TRBD1. V lost 2 bases, J lost 5 bases, and 5 bases stayed unmatched. The CDR3 is made up of 14 amino acids. From germline, CDR1 is SGHTA and CDR2 FQGNSA. The CDR3 coding sequence is TGTGCCAGCAGCTTATTCGGACAGGGAGACGAGCAGTACTTC. The encoded protein is CASSLFGQGDEQYF.

The J gene is TRBJ2-5, the V gene TRBV12-2; the table's D call, TRBD2, was not checked against the DNA. TRBV12-2 constitutes a pseudogene. The CDR3 is 12 residues long. CDR3 in amino acids: CASRLVPETQYF. The DNA of the CDR3 is TGTGCAAGTCGCTTAGTTCCGGAGACCCAGTACTTC.

V and J are TRBV9 and TRBJ2-5, with 16 bases matching TRBD2. The CDR3 has 17 residues. The V and J ends lost 3 bases and 4 bases, in that order; junction bases with no gene match: 6. CDR1 and CDR2 from the germline V gene are SGDLS and YYNGEE. CDR3 bases: TGTGCCAGCAGCGACCCGGGACTAGCGGGGGGGGGAGAGACCCAGTACTTC. Translation: CASSDPGLAGGGETQYF.

V and J are TRBV18 and TRBJ1-1; D call uncertain. The germline V gene has CDR1 KGHSH and CDR2 LQKENI. The CDR3 extends over 13 amino acids. V shed 3 bases and J shed 1 base, with 6 bases lying between them. The CDR3: CASSPTENTEAFF. The CDR3 region has the DNA TGTGCCAGCTCACCCACAGAGAACACTGAAGCTTTCTTT.

The chain recombines TRBV27 with TRBJ2-2; 7 bases map to TRBD2. CDR1 MNHEY and CDR2 SMNVEV come from the germline V gene (reference sequence). V was pared by 6 bases and J by 5 bases, with 3 bases of the junction left unmatched. The CDR3 extends over 13 amino acids. The CDR3 bases are TGTGCCAGCAGGGGGGGGTCTACCGGGGAGCTGTTTTTT. Its translation: CASRGGSTGELFF.

This chain uses TRBV7-2 with TRBJ2-3; 8 nucleotides line up with TRBD1. The CDR3 contains 14 residues. J lost 4 bases, V lost 4 bases, and 4 bases had no gene match. The germline CDR1 and CDR2 sequences are SGHTA and FQGNSA. CDR3 amino acids: CASSSQGAADTQYF. As DNA, the CDR3 is TGTGCCAGCAGCTCGCAGGGGGCAGCAGATACGCAGTATTTT.

This clone was seen a single time. The chain employs TRBV27 and TRBJ2-1, with 8 nucleotides matching TRBD2. The CDR3 covers 13 residues. Germline CDR1 reads MNHEY; CDR2 reads SMNVEV (reference sequence). V was pared by 10 bases and J by 7 bases, with 9 bases of the junction left unmatched. The CDR3, as DNA: TGTGCCACTCGGGGGGGGACGGTGAATGAGCAGTTCTTC. Translated: CATRGGTVNEQFF.

The gene calls are TRBV27 and TRBJ1-5; D not certain. Germline V gives CDR1 MNHEY, CDR2 SMNVEV (reference sequence). The germline V and J ends were trimmed by 5 bases and 3 bases, with 5 bases remaining between them. This CDR3 has 12 residues. The CDR3 nucleotides read TGTGCCAGCAGTCTTAACAATCAGCCCCAGCATTTT. It yields the protein CASSLNNQPQHF.

The chain uses TRBV5-5 and TRBJ2-1; TRBD2 might be the D (6 bases). V was clipped by 4 bases and J by 6 bases, with 14 bases between them. This CDR3 spans 14 amino acids. In germline, CDR1 is SGHKS, CDR2 YYEKEE (reference sequence). The CDR3 nucleotides read TGTGCCAGCAGCCTGGGACTGATGACCAATGAGCAGTTCTTC. Translated: CASSLGLMTNEQFF. Full variable domain (rest looked up from reference TRBV5-5 and TRBJ2-1): DAGVTQSPTHLIKTRGQQVTLRCSPISGHKSVSWYQQVLGQGPQFIFQYYEKEERGRGNFPDRFSARQFPNYSSELNVNALLLGDSALYLCASSLGLMTNEQFFGPGTRLTVL.

J is TRBJ1-5 and V is TRBV28, with 7 nucleotides matching TRBD1. Germline loops: CDR1 MDHEN, CDR2 SYDVKM. Unmatched junction bases numbered 4, after V lost 4 bases and J lost 4 bases. This CDR3 contains 14 residues. The CDR3 here is CASSSQGKNQPQHF. The DNA of the CDR3 is TGTGCCAGCAGTTCACAGGGGAAGAATCAGCCCCAGCATTTT. The full variable domain, with the rest looked up from reference TRBV28 and TRBJ1-5, is DVKVTQSSRYLVKRTGEKVFLECVQDMDHENMFWYRQDPGLGLRLIYFSYDVKMKEKGDIPEGYSVSREKKERFSLILESASTNQTSMYLCASSSQGKNQPQHFGDGTRLSIL.

This clone was seen a few times. The chain has TRBV6-1 and TRBJ1-1; D is perhaps TRBD1 (5 bases). Trimming removed 6 bases at V and 9 bases at J, with 17 bases between. The CDR3 has 13 residues. The germline V gene encodes CDR1 MNHNS and CDR2 SASEGT. The CDR3 coding sequence is TGTGCCAGCAGGGCATCTGGGGCAGCTCAAGCTTTCTTT. Encoded protein: CASRASGAAQAFF.

The chain carries TRBV13 and TRBJ1-1; 9 bases are shared with TRBD1. The CDR3 extends over 14 amino acids. Germline assignment: CDR1 PRHDT and CDR2 FYEKMQ (reference sequence). J was trimmed by 1 base and V by 5 bases; bases with no gene match: 2. The CDR3 nucleotides read TGTGCCAGCAGCGGGGACAGGGCGAACACTGAAGCTTTCTTT. Translating gives CASSGDRANTEAFF.

As DNA, the CDR3 is TGTGCCAGCAGCGTAGGGGCCGAACTTGTGAGCATTCAGTACTTC. It is translated as CASSVGAELVSIQYF. The chain couples TRBV9 to TRBJ2-4; D call uncertain. The CDR3 has 15 residues. Between the trimmed V and J ends, which lost 0 bases and 9 bases, there was a span of 16 bases. Germline values: CDR1 SGDLS, CDR2 YYNGEE. The whole variable domain, filled in from reference TRBV9 and TRBJ2-4, reads DSGVTQTPKHLITATGQRVTLRCSPRSGDLSVYWYQQSLDQGLQFLIQYYNGEERAKGNILERFSAQQFPDLHSELNLSSLELGDSALYFCASSVGAELVSIQYFGAGTRLSVL.

The V and J genes are TRBV7-2 and TRBJ1-2; TRBD1 matches at 12 bases. J was trimmed by 4 bases and V by 1 base; bases with no gene match: 4. Germline lookup yields CDR1 SGHTA and CDR2 FQGNSA. The CDR3 length is 16 residues. The CDR3 here is CASSLVGTGGRYGYTF. The CDR3 DNA reads TGTGCCAGCAGCTTAGTAGGGACAGGGGGCCGCTATGGCTACACCTTC.

The chain joins TRBV5-6 to TRBJ2-1; possible D gene TRBD1, 5 bases. Trimming stripped 0 bases from V and 4 bases from J, with 14 bases between. CDR1 is SGHDT and CDR2 is YYEEEE in the germline V gene. This CDR3 is 16 amino acids long. Written as DNA, the CDR3 is TGTGCCAGCAGCTTGGCCCGGACATTGCTATACAATGAGCAGTTCTTC. Its protein product is CASSLARTLLYNEQFF.

The genes are TRBV7-2 and TRBJ2-7, with no clear D. V was pared by 1 base and J by 7 bases, with 11 bases between. The CDR3 length is 13 residues. Germline CDR1 is SGHTA and CDR2 is FQGNSA. This CDR3 is CASSLEATTEQYF. The CDR3 DNA follows: TGTGCCAGCAGCTTAGAGGCCACTACTGAGCAGTACTTC.

Here the CDR3 DNA reads TGTGCCAGCAGCCCCAGCGGGGGGAGAGAAGAGACCCAGTACTTC. Protein product: CASSPSGGREETQYF. The V and J genes are TRBV7-2 and TRBJ2-5, with 9 nucleotides matching TRBD2. CDR1 and CDR2 (germline): SGHTA, FQGNSA. V lost 5 bases, J lost 3 bases, and 7 bases stayed unmatched. The CDR3 totals 15 residues.

This chain connects TRBV6-5 to TRBJ1-2; no clear D gene. V lost 4 bases and J 5 bases, leaving 14 bases between the germline ends. Germline V gene lookup returns CDR1 MNHEY and CDR2 SVGAGI. The CDR3 has 14 amino acids. For the CDR3, the DNA is TGTGCCAGCAGTTCTCCACAACCTCCTTATGGCTACACCTTC. Protein product: CASSSPQPPYGYTF.

The rearrangement uses TRBV9 and TRBJ2-7; TRBD1 matches 10 bases. CDR1 is SGDLS, CDR2 YYNGEE, per germline. This CDR3 has 14 residues. V gave up 0 bases and J gave up 4 bases; unmatched junction bases: 1. CDR3 protein: CASSVVDRGYEQYF. The CDR3 DNA is TGTGCCAGCAGCGTAGTGGACAGGGGGTACGAGCAGTACTTC.

The J gene is TRBJ2-3, the V gene TRBV18; TRBD2 aligns across 11 bases. CDR3 length: 17 amino acids. From germline, CDR1 is KGHSH and CDR2 LQKENI. After removal of 3 bases from V and 6 bases from J, the junction contained 11 bases not matched to a gene. The CDR3 reads CASSPLAGGRILDTQYF. Here the CDR3 DNA reads TGTGCCAGCTCACCTCTAGCGGGGGGTCGTATCTTGGATACGCAGTATTTT.

V and J are TRBV4-1 and TRBJ1-1, with TRBD1 matching 10 bases. This CDR3 is built from 15 residues. Germline CDR1 and CDR2: MGHRA and YSYEKL. V was pared by 0 bases and J by 4 bases, with 2 bases of the junction left unmatched. CDR3 coding DNA: TGCGCCAGCAGCCAAGAGGGGACAGGGGTCACTGAAGCTTTCTTT. It is translated as CASSQEGTGVTEAFF.

Here the CDR3 DNA reads TGTGCCAGCAGACCCGGGACAGGGGGCGAACCCCTCCACTTT. Translated, it gives CASRPGTGGEPLHF. The V gene is TRBV28, the J gene TRBJ1-6; 12 nucleotides match TRBD1. The V segment lost 6 bases and the J segment 12 bases; nucleotides outside the gene matches: 6. The CDR3 covers 14 residues. Germline V gives CDR1 MDHEN, CDR2 SYDVKM.

V gene TRBV7-3 combines with J gene TRBJ1-1, with D possibly matching TRBD1 (6 bases). Germline V gives CDR1 SGHTA, CDR2 FQGTGA. The germline V and J ends were trimmed by 6 bases and 0 bases, with 8 bases remaining between them. This CDR3 is built from 13 residues. The CDR3 DNA follows: TGTGCCAGCAGACAGGGTCTGAACACTGAAGCTTTCTTT. Amino acids: CASRQGLNTEAFF.